Below, 8 T cell receptor beta chains from the same sample are listed, as sequenced in a study of T cell responses to AZD1222 COVID-19 vaccine (dated by TCRdb to 2020 to 2023). The time point label of this sample denotes: baseline before first vaccination. Libraries were made using the immunoSEQ multiplex PCR assay. TCRdb holds this immuneACCESS table with in-frame rearrangements only. Some clones are missing; in checked studies, unresolved V genes explain under half, and the rest has no known cause. In this sample the table shows 100,000 to 150,000 clones, approximately 93% of which occur a single time. The ten largest clonotypes hold around 5.4% of the sample. The starting material was peripheral blood, obtained on day 0 of AZD1222 vaccination. The receptors shown here come from an adult in good health.

The chain carries TRBV7-2 and TRBJ1-1; a weak D match, TRBD1 (6 bases). The CDR3 contains 13 residues. CDR1 is SGHTA and CDR2 is FQGNSA in the germline V gene. Between the trimmed V and J ends, which lost 6 bases and 8 bases, there was a span of 16 bases. The DNA of the CDR3 is TGTGCCAGCAGAGACAGGAACGGACGAGAAGCTTTCTTT. It specifies CASRDRNGREAFF.

This CDR3 reads CASSGQPPGDGYTF. DNA of the CDR3: TGTGCCAGCAGCGGACAGCCTCCGGGAGATGGCTACACCTTC. This chain joins TRBV6-5 and TRBJ1-2; D perhaps matches TRBD1 (6 bases). Germline V CDR1 and CDR2: MNHEY, SVGAGI. Trimming took off 6 bases at V and 6 bases at J, with 17 bases between the two ends. The CDR3 has 14 residues.

This clone was counted a single time. The rearrangement links TRBV2 to TRBJ1-6; D gene ambiguous. This CDR3 region has 13 residues. V dropped 6 bases and J dropped 9 bases, with 12 bases sitting between them. Germline CDR1 and CDR2: SNHLY and FYNNEI. CDR3 nucleotide sequence: TGTGCCAGCAGGGGGAACTTGGGTTCACCCCTCCACTTT. Translation: CASRGNLGSPLHF.

This chain links TRBV9 with TRBJ1-1, with 11 bases lining up with TRBD1. J gave up 4 bases and V 3 bases, and 8 bases lay outside the gene matches. CDR3 length: 16 residues. CDR1 and CDR2 from the germline V gene are SGDLS and YYNGEE. This CDR3 is CASSEPRTGGFTEAFF. DNA of the CDR3: TGTGCCAGCAGCGAGCCTAGGACAGGGGGCTTCACTGAAGCTTTCTTT.

The chain has TRBV27 and TRBJ2-2; D tentatively reads TRBD1 or TRBD2 (5 bases each). CDR1 MNHEY and CDR2 SMNVEV come from the germline V gene (reference sequence). The germline V and J ends were trimmed by 3 bases and 4 bases, with 9 bases remaining between them. The CDR3 has 14 residues. This chain's CDR3 is CASSFGALTGELFF. The CDR3 nucleotides are TGTGCCAGCAGTTTCGGGGCCCTCACCGGGGAGCTGTTTTTT.

This clone appeared a few times. V and J are TRBV12-3 or TRBV12-4 and TRBJ1-1; TRBD1 matches 7 bases. The V and J ends lost 7 bases and 6 bases, in that order; junction bases with no gene match: 8. This CDR3 comprises 13 residues. CDR3 residues: CASTTTGLPEAFF. The CDR3, as DNA: TGTGCCAGCACCACGACAGGGCTACCTGAAGCTTTCTTT.

The chain links TRBV28 to TRBJ1-3, with D unresolved. The germline V gene has CDR1 MDHEN and CDR2 SYDVKM. The germline V and J ends were trimmed by 5 bases and 3 bases, with 11 bases remaining between them. This CDR3 contains 14 residues. CDR3 loop: CASSLTGNGNTIYF. The CDR3 coding sequence is TGTGCCAGCAGTCTCACGGGGAATGGAAACACCATATATTTT.

This sequence joins TRBV6-5 and TRBJ2-1, with D possibly matching TRBD1 (6 bases). The CDR3 length is 14 residues. Germline values: CDR1 MNHEY, CDR2 SVGAGI. Trimming left V 6 bases short and J 4 bases short, with 13 bases between. The CDR3 coding sequence is TGTGCCAGCAGGCAGGGGCCCCCTTACAATGAGCAGTTCTTC. Protein sequence: CASRQGPPYNEQFF.